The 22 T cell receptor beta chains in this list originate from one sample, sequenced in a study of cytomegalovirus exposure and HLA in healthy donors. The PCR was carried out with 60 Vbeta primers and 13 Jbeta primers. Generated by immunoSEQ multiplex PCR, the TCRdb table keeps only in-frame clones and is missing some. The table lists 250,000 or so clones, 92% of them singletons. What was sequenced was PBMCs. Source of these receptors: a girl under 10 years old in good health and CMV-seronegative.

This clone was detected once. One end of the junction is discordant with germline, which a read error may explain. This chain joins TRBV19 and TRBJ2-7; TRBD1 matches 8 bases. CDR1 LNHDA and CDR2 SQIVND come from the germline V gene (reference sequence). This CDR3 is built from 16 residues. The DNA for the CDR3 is TGTGCCAGCAGTAAGGGATACAGGGGGGTTGACACCGAGCAGTACTTC. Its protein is CASSKGYRGVDTEQYF.

CDR3 amino acids: CASSLRDRVFEQYF. The CDR3 nucleotides read TGTGCCAGCAGCCTAAGGGACAGGGTTTTCGAGCAGTACTTC. The chain joins TRBV28 to TRBJ2-7; 9 bases are shared with TRBD1. V lost 6 bases to trimming and J lost 6 bases; unmatched junction nucleotides: 9. The CDR3 runs to 14 residues. Germline lookup yields CDR1 MDHEN and CDR2 SYDVKM.

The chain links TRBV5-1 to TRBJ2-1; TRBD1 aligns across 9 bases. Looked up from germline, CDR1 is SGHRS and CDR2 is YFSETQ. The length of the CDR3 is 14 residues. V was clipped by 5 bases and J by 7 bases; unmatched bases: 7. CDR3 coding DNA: TGCGCCAGCAGTCTAACAGGGGGCTGGAATGAGCAGTTCTTC. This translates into CASSLTGGWNEQFF. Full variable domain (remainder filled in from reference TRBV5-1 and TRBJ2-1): KAGVTQTPRYLIKTRGQQVTLSCSPISGHRSVSWYQQTPGQGLQFLFEYFSETQRNKGNFPGRFSGRQFSNSRSEMNVSTLELGDSALYLCASSLTGGWNEQFFGPGTRLTVL.

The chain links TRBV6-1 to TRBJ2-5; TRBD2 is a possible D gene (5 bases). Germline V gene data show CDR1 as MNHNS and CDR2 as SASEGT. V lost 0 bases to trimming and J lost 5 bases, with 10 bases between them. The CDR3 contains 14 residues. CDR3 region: CASSEAASWETQYF. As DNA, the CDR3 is TGTGCCAGCAGTGAAGCGGCTAGCTGGGAGACCCAGTACTTC.

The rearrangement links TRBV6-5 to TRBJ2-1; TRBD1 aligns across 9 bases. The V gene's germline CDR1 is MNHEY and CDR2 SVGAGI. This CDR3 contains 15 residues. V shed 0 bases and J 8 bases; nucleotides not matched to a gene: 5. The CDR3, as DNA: TGTGCCAGCAGTTACTCGACGGACAGGGGCTATGAGCAGTTCTTC. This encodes CASSYSTDRGYEQFF.

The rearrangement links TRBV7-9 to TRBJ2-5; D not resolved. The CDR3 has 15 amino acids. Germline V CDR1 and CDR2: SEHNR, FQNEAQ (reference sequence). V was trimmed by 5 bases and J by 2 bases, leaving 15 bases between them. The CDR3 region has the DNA TGTGCCAGCAGCCCTGGCGCCAGACTTCAAGAGACCCAGTACTTC. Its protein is CASSPGARLQETQYF.

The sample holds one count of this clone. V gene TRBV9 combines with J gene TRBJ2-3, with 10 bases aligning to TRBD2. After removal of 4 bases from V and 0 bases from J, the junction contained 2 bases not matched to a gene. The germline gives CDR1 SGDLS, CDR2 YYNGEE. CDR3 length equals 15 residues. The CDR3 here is CASSRTSGSTDTQYF. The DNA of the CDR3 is TGTGCCAGCAGCCGGACTAGCGGAAGCACAGATACGCAGTATTTT.

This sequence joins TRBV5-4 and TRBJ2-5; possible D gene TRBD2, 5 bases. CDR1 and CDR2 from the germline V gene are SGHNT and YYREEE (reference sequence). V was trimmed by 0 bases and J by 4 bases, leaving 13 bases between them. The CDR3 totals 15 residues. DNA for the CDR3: TGTGCCAGCAGCTTGGCCGAGGGCCGGCCAGAGACCCAGTACTTC. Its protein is CASSLAEGRPETQYF. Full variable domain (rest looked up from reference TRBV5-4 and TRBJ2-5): ETGVTQSPTHLIKTRGQQVTLRCSSQSGHNTVSWYQQALGQGPQFIFQYYREEENGRGNFPPRFSGLQFPNYSSELNVNALELDDSALYLCASSLAEGRPETQYFGPGTRLLVL.

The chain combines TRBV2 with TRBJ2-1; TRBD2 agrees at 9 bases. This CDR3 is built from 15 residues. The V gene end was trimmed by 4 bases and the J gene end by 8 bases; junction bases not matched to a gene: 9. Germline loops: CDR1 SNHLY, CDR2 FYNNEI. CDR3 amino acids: CASSARAGGLDEQFF. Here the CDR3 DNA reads TGTGCCAGCAGTGCGCGAGCGGGGGGTTTGGATGAGCAGTTCTTC. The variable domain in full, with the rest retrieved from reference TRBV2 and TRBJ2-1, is EPEVTQTPSHQVTQMGQEVILRCVPISNHLYFYWYRQILGQKVEFLVSFYNNEISEKSEIFDDQFSVERPDGSNFTLKIRSTKLEDSAMYFCASSARAGGLDEQFFGPGTRLTVL.

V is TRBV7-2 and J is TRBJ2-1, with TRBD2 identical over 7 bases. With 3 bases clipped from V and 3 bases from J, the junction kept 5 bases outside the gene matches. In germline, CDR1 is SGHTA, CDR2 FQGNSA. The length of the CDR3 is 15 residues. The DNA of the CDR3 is TGTGCCAGCAGCTTGGTGACTAGCTTCTACAATGAGCAGTTCTTC. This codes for CASSLVTSFYNEQFF.

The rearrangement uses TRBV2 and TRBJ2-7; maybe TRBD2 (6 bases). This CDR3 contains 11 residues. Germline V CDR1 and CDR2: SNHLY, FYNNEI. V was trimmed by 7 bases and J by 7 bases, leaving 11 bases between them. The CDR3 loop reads CASISGVEQYF. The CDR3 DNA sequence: TGTGCCAGCATCTCGGGGGTTGAGCAGTACTTC. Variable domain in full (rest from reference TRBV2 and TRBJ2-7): EPEVTQTPSHQVTQMGQEVILRCVPISNHLYFYWYRQILGQKVEFLVSFYNNEISEKSEIFDDQFSVERPDGSNFTLKIRSTKLEDSAMYFCASISGVEQYFGPGTRLTVT.

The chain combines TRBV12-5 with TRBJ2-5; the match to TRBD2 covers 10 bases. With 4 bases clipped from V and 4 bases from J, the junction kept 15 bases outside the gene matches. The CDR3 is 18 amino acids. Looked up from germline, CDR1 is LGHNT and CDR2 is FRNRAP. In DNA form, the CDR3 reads TGTGCTAGTGGTTCCGGTGGGGCTAGCGGGGGCGGTGGAGAGACCCAGTACTTC. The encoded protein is CASGSGGASGGGGETQYF.

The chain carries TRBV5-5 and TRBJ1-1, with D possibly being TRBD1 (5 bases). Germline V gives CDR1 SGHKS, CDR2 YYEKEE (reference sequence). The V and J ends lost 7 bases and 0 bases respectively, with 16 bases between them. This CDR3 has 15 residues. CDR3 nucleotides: TGTGCCAGCTACCCGGGGGGTAACATGAACACTGAAGCTTTCTTT. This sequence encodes CASYPGGNMNTEAFF.

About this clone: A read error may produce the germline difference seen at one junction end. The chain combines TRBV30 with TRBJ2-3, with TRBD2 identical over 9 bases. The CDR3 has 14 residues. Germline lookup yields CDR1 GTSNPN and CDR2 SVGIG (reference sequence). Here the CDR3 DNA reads TGCGCCGCGACTCTAGCGGGGACGCGTGATACGCAGTATTTT. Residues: CAATLAGTRDTQYF.

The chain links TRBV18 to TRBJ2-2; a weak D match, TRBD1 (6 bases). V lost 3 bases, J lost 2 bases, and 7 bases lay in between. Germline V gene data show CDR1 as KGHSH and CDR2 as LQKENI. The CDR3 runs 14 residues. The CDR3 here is CASSPGQNTGELFF. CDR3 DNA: TGTGCCAGCTCACCGGGACAAAACACCGGGGAGCTGTTTTTT.

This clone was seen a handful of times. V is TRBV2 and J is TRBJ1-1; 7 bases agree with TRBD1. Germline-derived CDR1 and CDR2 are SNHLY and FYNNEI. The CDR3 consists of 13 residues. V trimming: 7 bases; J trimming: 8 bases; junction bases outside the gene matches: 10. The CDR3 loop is CASNGGGELEAFF. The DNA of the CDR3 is TGTGCCAGCAATGGAGGGGGCGAATTAGAAGCTTTCTTT.

The CDR3 is CASSEARTGMVPEAFF. CDR3 bases: TGTGCCAGCAGTGAAGCGCGTACAGGGATGGTCCCTGAAGCTTTCTTT. The V and J genes are TRBV2 and TRBJ1-1; possible D gene TRBD1, 6 bases. V lost 0 bases and J lost 6, with 17 bases in between. The germline V gene encodes CDR1 SNHLY and CDR2 FYNNEI. The CDR3 runs 16 residues.

The CDR3, as DNA: TGTGCCAGCAGCCCTGGAGCGGGACTAGCCGTCCACGAGCAGTACTTC. Its protein product is CASSPGAGLAVHEQYF. This chain uses TRBV5-4 with TRBJ2-7, with 9 positions matching TRBD2. Losses at the gene ends were 4 bases for V and 5 bases for J; bases not matched to a gene: 13. The CDR3 has 16 residues. In germline, CDR1 is SGHNT, CDR2 YYREEE (reference sequence).

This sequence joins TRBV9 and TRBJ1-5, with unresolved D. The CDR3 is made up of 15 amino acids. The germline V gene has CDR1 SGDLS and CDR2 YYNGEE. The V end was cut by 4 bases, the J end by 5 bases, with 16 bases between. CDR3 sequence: CASSPEGSIDQPQHF. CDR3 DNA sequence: TGTGCCAGCAGCCCCGAGGGTTCGATTGATCAGCCCCAGCATTTT.

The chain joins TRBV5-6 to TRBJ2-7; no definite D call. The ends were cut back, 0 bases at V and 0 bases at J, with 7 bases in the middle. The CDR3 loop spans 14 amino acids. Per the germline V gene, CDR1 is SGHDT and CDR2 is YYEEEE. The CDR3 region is CASSLGHRSYEQYF. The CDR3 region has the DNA TGTGCCAGCAGCTTGGGACACCGCTCCTACGAGCAGTACTTC.

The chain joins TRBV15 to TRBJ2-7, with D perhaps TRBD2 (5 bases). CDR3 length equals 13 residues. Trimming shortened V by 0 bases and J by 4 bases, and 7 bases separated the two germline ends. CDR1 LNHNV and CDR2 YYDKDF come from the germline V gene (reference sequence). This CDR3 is CATSREQRYEQYF. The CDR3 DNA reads TGTGCCACCAGCAGAGAACAGCGGTACGAGCAGTACTTC. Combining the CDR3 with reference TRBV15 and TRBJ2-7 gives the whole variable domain DAMVIQNPRYQVTQFGKPVTLSCSQTLNHNVMYWYQQKSSQAPKLLFHYYDKDFNNEADTPDNFQSRRPNTSFCFLDIRSPGLGDTAMYLCATSREQRYEQYFGPGTRLTVT.

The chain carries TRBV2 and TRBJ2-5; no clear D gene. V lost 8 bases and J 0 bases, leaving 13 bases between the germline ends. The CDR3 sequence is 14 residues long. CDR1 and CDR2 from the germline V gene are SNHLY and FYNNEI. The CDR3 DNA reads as TGTGCCAGCTCGGTGGTGAGGAACCAAGAGACCCAGTACTTC. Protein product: CASSVVRNQETQYF. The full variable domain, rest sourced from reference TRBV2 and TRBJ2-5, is EPEVTQTPSHQVTQMGQEVILRCVPISNHLYFYWYRQILGQKVEFLVSFYNNEISEKSEIFDDQFSVERPDGSNFTLKIRSTKLEDSAMYFCASSVVRNQETQYFGPGTRLLVL.